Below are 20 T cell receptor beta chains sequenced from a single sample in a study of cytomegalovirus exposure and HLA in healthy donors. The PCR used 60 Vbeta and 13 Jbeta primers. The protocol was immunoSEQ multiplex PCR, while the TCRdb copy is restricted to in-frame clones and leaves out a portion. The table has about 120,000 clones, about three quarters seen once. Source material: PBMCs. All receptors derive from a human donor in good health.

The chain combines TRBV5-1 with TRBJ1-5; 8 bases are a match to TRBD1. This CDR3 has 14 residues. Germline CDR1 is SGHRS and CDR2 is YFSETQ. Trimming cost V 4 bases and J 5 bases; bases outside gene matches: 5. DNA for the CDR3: TGCGCCAGCAGCCAAGGGACAGGAGATCAGCCCCAGCATTTT. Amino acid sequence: CASSQGTGDQPQHF.

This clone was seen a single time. As DNA, the CDR3 is TGTGCCAGCAGCAGTCAGGGGTGGGAAAAACTGTTTTTT. Amino acids: CASSSQGWEKLFF. The rearrangement uses TRBV7-2 and TRBJ1-4; D perhaps matches TRBD1 (6 bases). Germline CDR1 SGHTA, CDR2 FQGNSA. Trimming took off 5 bases at V and 8 bases at J, with 12 bases between the two ends. The CDR3 totals 13 residues.

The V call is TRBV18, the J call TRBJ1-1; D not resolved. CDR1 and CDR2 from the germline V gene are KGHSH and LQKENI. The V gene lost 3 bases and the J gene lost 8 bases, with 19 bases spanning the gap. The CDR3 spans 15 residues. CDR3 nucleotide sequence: TGTGCCAGCTCACCCTATACTATAAGACCGTGGGAAGCTTTCTTT. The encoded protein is CASSPYTIRPWEAFF.

This CDR3 is CASSHPREGEKTQYF. The CDR3 DNA reads TGTGCCAGCAGCCACCCTAGGGAGGGGGAGAAGACCCAGTACTTC. The chain combines TRBV4-2 with TRBJ2-5, with a possible D match to TRBD2 (7 bases). This CDR3 region has 15 residues. Trimming removed 3 bases at V and 6 bases at J, with 17 bases between. Per germline, CDR1 LGHNA and CDR2 YNFKEQ.

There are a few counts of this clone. CDR3 bases: TGTGCCAGCAGTCCTGGACTAGCGGAGTACAATGAGCAGTTCTTC. Protein sequence: CASSPGLAEYNEQFF. The chain has TRBV6-4 and TRBJ2-1, with TRBD2 matching over 10 bases. Trimming removed 5 bases from V and 4 bases from J; junction bases left unmatched: 5. The length of the CDR3 is 15 residues. Per germline, CDR1 MRHNA and CDR2 SNTAGT.

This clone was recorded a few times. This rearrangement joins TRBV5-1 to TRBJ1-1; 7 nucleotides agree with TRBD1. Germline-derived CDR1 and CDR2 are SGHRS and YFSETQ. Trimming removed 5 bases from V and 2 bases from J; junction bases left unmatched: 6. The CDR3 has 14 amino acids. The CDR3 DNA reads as TGCGCCAGCAGGGGGGACAGTAGAAACACTGAAGCTTTCTTT. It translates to CASRGDSRNTEAFF.

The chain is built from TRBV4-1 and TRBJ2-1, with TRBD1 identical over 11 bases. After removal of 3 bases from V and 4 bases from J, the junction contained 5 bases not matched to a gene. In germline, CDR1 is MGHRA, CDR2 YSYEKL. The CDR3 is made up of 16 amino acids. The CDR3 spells CASSQTGTGGYNEQFF. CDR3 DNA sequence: TGCGCCAGCAGCCAGACCGGGACAGGGGGATACAATGAGCAGTTCTTC.

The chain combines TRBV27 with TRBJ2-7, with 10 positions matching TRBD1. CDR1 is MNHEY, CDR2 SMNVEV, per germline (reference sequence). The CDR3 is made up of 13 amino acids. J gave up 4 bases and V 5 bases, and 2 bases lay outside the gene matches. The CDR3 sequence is CASSLDRGYEQYF. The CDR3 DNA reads TGTGCCAGCAGTCTGGACAGGGGGTACGAGCAGTACTTC.

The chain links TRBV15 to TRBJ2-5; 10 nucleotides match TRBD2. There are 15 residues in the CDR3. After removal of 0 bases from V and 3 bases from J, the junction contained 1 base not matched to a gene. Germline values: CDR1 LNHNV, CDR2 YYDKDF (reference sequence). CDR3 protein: CATSRDGTSEETQYF. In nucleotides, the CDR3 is TGTGCCACCAGCAGAGATGGGACTAGCGAAGAGACCCAGTACTTC. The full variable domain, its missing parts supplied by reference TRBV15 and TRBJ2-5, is DAMVIQNPRYQVTQFGKPVTLSCSQTLNHNVMYWYQQKSSQAPKLLFHYYDKDFNNEADTPDNFQSRRPNTSFCFLDIRSPGLGDTAMYLCATSRDGTSEETQYFGPGTRLLVL.

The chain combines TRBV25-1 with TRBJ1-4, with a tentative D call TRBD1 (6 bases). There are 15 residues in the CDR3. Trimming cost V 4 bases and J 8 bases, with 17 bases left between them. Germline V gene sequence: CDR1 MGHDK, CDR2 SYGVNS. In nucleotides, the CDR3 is TGTGCCAGCAGTGCCTCAGGGGCGCCCGGGGAAAAACTGTTTTTT. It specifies CASSASGAPGEKLFF. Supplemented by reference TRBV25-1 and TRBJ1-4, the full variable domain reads EADIYQTPRYLVIGTGKKITLECSQTMGHDKMYWYQQDPGMELHLIHYSYGVNSTEKGDLSSESTVSRIRTEHFPLTLESARPSHTSQYLCASSASGAPGEKLFFGSGTQLSVL.

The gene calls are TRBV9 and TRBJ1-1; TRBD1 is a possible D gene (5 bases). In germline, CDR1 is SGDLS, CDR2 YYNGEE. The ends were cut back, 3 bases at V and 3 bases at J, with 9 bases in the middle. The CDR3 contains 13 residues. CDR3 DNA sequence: TGTGCCAGCAGCGGCCGGGGGTACACTGAAGCTTTCTTT. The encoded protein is CASSGRGYTEAFF. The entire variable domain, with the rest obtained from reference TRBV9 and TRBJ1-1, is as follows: DSGVTQTPKHLITATGQRVTLRCSPRSGDLSVYWYQQSLDQGLQFLIQYYNGEERAKGNILERFSAQQFPDLHSELNLSSLELGDSALYFCASSGRGYTEAFFGQGTRLTVV.

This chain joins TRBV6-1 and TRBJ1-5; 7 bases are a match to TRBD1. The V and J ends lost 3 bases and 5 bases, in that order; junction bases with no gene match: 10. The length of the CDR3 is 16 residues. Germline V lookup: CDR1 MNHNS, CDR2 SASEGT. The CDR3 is CASSEAGRGPYQPQHF. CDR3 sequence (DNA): TGTGCCAGCAGTGAGGCCGGAAGGGGGCCCTATCAGCCCCAGCATTTT.

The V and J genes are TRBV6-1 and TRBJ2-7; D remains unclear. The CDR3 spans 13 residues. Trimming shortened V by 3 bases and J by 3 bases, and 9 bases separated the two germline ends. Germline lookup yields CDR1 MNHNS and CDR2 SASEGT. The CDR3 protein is CASSERPNYEQYF. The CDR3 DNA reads TGTGCCAGCAGTGAGCGCCCGAACTACGAGCAGTACTTC.

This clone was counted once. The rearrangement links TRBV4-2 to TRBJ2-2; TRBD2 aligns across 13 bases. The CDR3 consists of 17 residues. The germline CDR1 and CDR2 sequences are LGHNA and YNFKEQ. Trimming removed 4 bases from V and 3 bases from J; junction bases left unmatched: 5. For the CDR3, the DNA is TGTGCCAGCAGCCCCACTAGCGGGGGGGCCGACACCGGGGAGCTGTTTTTT. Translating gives CASSPTSGGADTGELFF.

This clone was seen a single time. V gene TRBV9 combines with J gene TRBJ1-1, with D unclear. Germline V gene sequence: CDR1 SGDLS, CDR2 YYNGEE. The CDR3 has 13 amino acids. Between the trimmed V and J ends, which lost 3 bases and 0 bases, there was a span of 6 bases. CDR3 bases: TGTGCCAGCAGCGCACTTATGAACACTGAAGCTTTCTTT. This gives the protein CASSALMNTEAFF.

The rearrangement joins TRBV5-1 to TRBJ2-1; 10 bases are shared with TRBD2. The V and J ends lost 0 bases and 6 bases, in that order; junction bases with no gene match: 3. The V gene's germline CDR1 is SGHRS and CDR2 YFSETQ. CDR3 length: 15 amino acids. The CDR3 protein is CASSLAVAGGNEQFF. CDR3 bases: TGCGCCAGCAGCTTGGCGGTAGCGGGGGGCAATGAGCAGTTCTTC.

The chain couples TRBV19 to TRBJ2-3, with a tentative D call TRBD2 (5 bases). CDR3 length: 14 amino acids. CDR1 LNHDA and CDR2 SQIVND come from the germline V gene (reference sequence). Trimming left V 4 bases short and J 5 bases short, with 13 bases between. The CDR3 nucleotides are TGTGCCAGTAGTACTCTGGACTTTCTAGATACGCAGTATTTT. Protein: CASSTLDFLDTQYF.

The CDR3 protein is CASSDPGQGVLGEKLFF. The CDR3 nucleotides are TGTGCCAGCAGTGATCCGGGACAGGGGGTGTTAGGTGAAAAACTGTTTTTT. The chain joins TRBV6-1 to TRBJ1-4; 11 nucleotides agree with TRBD1. V shed 3 bases and J 7 bases; nucleotides not matched to a gene: 10. The CDR3 has 17 residues. The germline CDR1 and CDR2 sequences are MNHNS and SASEGT.

The CDR3 loop reads CASSQGQAPYGYTF. The CDR3 DNA sequence: TGTGCCAGCAGTCAAGGACAGGCGCCCTATGGCTACACCTTC. This chain connects TRBV6-5 to TRBJ1-2, with 7 bases that match TRBD1. From germline, CDR1 is MNHEY and CDR2 SVGAGI. After removal of 5 bases from V and 4 bases from J, the junction contained 7 bases not matched to a gene. There are 14 residues in the CDR3.

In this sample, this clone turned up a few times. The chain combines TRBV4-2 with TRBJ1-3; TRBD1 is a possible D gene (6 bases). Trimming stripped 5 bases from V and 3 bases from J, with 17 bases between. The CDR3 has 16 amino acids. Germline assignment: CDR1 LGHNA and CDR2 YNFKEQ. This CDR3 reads CASSTYSDRSGNTIYF. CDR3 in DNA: TGTGCCAGCAGCACATATTCGGACAGAAGTGGAAACACCATATATTTT.